This T cell receptor beta chain originates from a study of identical twins. TCRdb called the 5' RACE reads again in MiXCR, with one record for every CDR3 protein. This sample has around 550,000 distinct CDR3 sequences, with around 15% found just once. Healthy Caucasians were all of the donors. Study observations and caveats: Abundant beta clonotypes from cord blood bore fewer insertions; memory repertoires lacked this pattern. Model-predicted out-of-frame TCR alpha sharing fell below observed values in monozygotic twins.

As to this clonotype: Its antigen is as yet unknown.

Separately, the same data were catalogued under a study of yellow fever vaccine responses in identical twins. That work contributes: In identical twins, vaccine T cell responses appeared partly shared and partly individual.

This clonotype was obtained from a woman in her late teens or twenties in good health. The sequenced sample was CD4+ T cells sorted from blood.

CDR3: CSARFQQETQYF. The CDR3 region has the DNA TGCAGTGCTAGGTTTCAACAAGAGACCCAGTACTTC. V usage is TRBV20-1 and J usage is TRBJ2-5; D unclear. The V gene lost 3 bases and the J gene lost 2 bases, with 7 bases spanning the gap. The CDR3 length is 12 residues. Per the germline V gene, CDR1 is DFQATT and CDR2 is SNEGSKA (reference sequence).